The 15 T cell receptor beta chains given below trace back to one sample, sequenced in a study of blood T cell repertoires in COVID-19. Assay: immunoSEQ multiplex PCR; the TCRdb copy retains only in-frame clones and omits some. The sample holds about 110,000 clones; 71% are singletons and the top ten take more than 1.5%. Input material: peripheral blood. The receptors shown here come from a woman between 40 and 55 years old with acute or convalescent COVID-19.

There are a few counts of this clone. The chain carries TRBV7-2 and TRBJ1-4, with 10 bases lining up with TRBD1. This CDR3 comprises 15 residues. V was pared by 5 bases and J by 3 bases, with 3 bases of the junction left unmatched. CDR1 and CDR2 from the germline V gene are SGHTA and FQGNSA. In DNA, the CDR3 is TGTGCCAGCAGCAAGGACAGGGGGGCTAATGAAAAACTGTTTTTT. The encoded protein is CASSKDRGANEKLFF.

This clone was seen just once. The chain combines TRBV29-1 with TRBJ1-2, with a possible D match to TRBD1 (5 bases). V was cut by 3 bases and J by 13 bases, with 18 bases left in between. The CDR3 is 12 amino acids. Germline-derived CDR1 and CDR2 are SQVTM and ANQGSEA. The CDR3 DNA is TGCAGCGTTGAGAAGGGACGCGAGGGACTCACCTTC. Its protein product is CSVEKGREGLTF.

This CDR3 reads CASSFSDRFNTDTQYF. DNA for the CDR3: TGTGCCAGCAGCTTTTCAGACAGGTTCAACACAGATACGCAGTATTTT. The chain links TRBV7-9 to TRBJ2-3, with a possible D match to TRBD1 (6 bases). V lost 3 bases and J 2 bases, leaving 15 bases between the germline ends. The germline V gene encodes CDR1 SEHNR and CDR2 FQNEAQ (reference sequence). This CDR3 is built from 16 residues.

The V gene is TRBV18, the J gene TRBJ2-1; TRBD2 is a possible D gene (6 bases). The germline gives CDR1 KGHSH, CDR2 LQKENI. CDR3 size: 13 residues. V shed 5 bases and J shed 12 bases, with 17 bases lying between them. This CDR3 is CASSAGKGLVQFF. In DNA form, the CDR3 reads TGTGCCAGCTCAGCGGGAAAAGGGCTGGTGCAGTTCTTC.

This rearrangement joins TRBV25-1 to TRBJ2-5; weak D call: TRBD2 (6 bases). This CDR3 spans 14 amino acids. The V gene lost 7 bases and the J gene lost 4 bases, with 16 bases spanning the gap. Germline loops: CDR1 MGHDK, CDR2 SYGVNS. In DNA form, the CDR3 reads TGTGCCAGCACACCCGGTGGGGGGATAGAGACCCAGTACTTC. It specifies CASTPGGGIETQYF.

The rearrangement links TRBV6-4 to TRBJ2-3; 11 nucleotides align to TRBD2. Per the germline V gene, CDR1 is MRHNA and CDR2 is SNTAGT. The CDR3 has 16 residues. With V trimmed by 3 bases and J by 5 bases, 7 bases remained unmatched. The CDR3 DNA reads as TGTGCCAGCAGTGAGGGTAGCGGGGGGGCCAAAGATACGCAGTATTTT. Translation: CASSEGSGGAKDTQYF.

In this sample, this clone turned up a few times. V and J are TRBV9 and TRBJ2-3, with 9 bases that match TRBD2. The CDR3 loop spans 16 amino acids. The germline CDR1 and CDR2 sequences are SGDLS and YYNGEE. V lost 0 bases and J lost 3; bases outside the gene matches: 5. CDR3 sequence: CASSVGGSGGTDTQYF. Written as DNA, the CDR3 is TGTGCCAGCAGCGTAGGTGGTAGCGGGGGAACAGATACGCAGTATTTT.

CDR3 in DNA: TGTGCCTGGAGTCCCCCATGGGAGGGGGGAAGCAATCAGCCCCAGCATTTT. This codes for CAWSPPWEGGSNQPQHF. The V and J genes are TRBV30 and TRBJ1-5; D may be TRBD1 (6 bases). CDR1 GTSNPN and CDR2 SVGIG come from the germline V gene (reference sequence). Trimming took off 2 bases at V and 1 base at J, with 18 bases between the two ends. The CDR3 extends over 17 amino acids.

The chain links TRBV5-4 to TRBJ2-1, with D possibly matching TRBD2 (7 bases). Germline assignment: CDR1 SGHNT and CDR2 YYREEE (reference sequence). Trimming cost V 5 bases and J 2 bases, with 14 bases left between them. The CDR3 consists of 15 residues. CDR3 sequence (DNA): TGTGCCAGCAGTGGAAAGGGGGGGACCTACAATGAGCAGTTCTTC. It encodes CASSGKGGTYNEQFF.

The V call is TRBV20-1, the J call TRBJ2-1, with D possibly TRBD2 on 5 matching bases. The germline V and J ends were trimmed by 7 bases and 8 bases, with 9 bases remaining between them. Germline assignment: CDR1 DFQATT and CDR2 SNEGSKA (reference sequence). This CDR3 comprises 10 residues. The CDR3 DNA reads TGCAGTGTCGGGCGGGATGAGCAGTTCTTC. Translating gives CSVGRDEQFF.

This clone is a singleton in its sample. The V gene is TRBV11-3, the J gene TRBJ2-2, with 7 positions matching TRBD2. The V gene's germline CDR1 is SGHNT and CDR2 YENEEA. The CDR3 has 16 residues. The ends lost 0 bases at V and 6 bases at J; junction bases unmatched: 7. The CDR3 bases are TGTGCCAGCAGCTTAGATAACTGGGAGGGTTCCGGGGAGCTGTTTTTT. This codes for CASSLDNWEGSGELFF.

J is TRBJ2-6 and V is TRBV9; D remains unclear. The germline gives CDR1 SGDLS, CDR2 YYNGEE. The CDR3 runs to 14 residues. Trimming removed 4 bases from V and 4 bases from J, with 9 bases in between. The CDR3: CASSPQVGANVLTF. The CDR3 DNA follows: TGTGCCAGCAGCCCCCAGGTCGGGGCCAACGTCCTGACTTTC. The full variable domain, in which reference TRBV9 and TRBJ2-6 provide the parts outside the CDR3, is DSGVTQTPKHLITATGQRVTLRCSPRSGDLSVYWYQQSLDQGLQFLIQYYNGEERAKGNILERFSAQQFPDLHSELNLSSLELGDSALYFCASSPQVGANVLTFGAGSRLTVL.

The chain recombines TRBV3-1 (or the pseudogene TRBV3-2) with TRBJ1-6; tentatively, D is TRBD1 (5 bases). With 0 bases removed from V and 2 bases from J, the gap between germline ends came to 11 bases. The CDR3 spans 17 residues. Germline assignment: CDR1 LGHDT and CDR2 YNNKEL (reference sequence). The CDR3 DNA reads as TGTGCCAGCAGCCAAGAAGGGGCAGGCCCCTATAATTCACCCCTCCACTTT. It encodes CASSQEGAGPYNSPLHF.

This chain uses TRBV2 with TRBJ2-1; 11 bases match TRBD1. The V segment lost 5 bases and the J segment 8 bases; nucleotides outside the gene matches: 2. Germline assignment: CDR1 SNHLY and CDR2 FYNNEI. The CDR3 totals 13 residues. The chain's CDR3 is CASSRDRGDEQFF. The CDR3 DNA follows: TGTGCCAGCAGTCGGGACAGGGGGGATGAGCAGTTCTTC. Variable domain in full (rest from reference TRBV2 and TRBJ2-1): EPEVTQTPSHQVTQMGQEVILRCVPISNHLYFYWYRQILGQKVEFLVSFYNNEISEKSEIFDDQFSVERPDGSNFTLKIRSTKLEDSAMYFCASSRDRGDEQFFGPGTRLTVL.

The chain couples TRBV10-3 to TRBJ2-7, with 11 bases aligning to TRBD2. The CDR3 runs 16 residues. The germline CDR1 and CDR2 sequences are ENHRY and SYGVKD. J lost 7 bases, V lost 3 bases, and 11 bases had no gene match. The CDR3 DNA reads as TGTGCCATCAGTGATGGTAATAGCGGGGGGGTCTTAGAGCAGTACTTC. This sequence encodes CAISDGNSGGVLEQYF.